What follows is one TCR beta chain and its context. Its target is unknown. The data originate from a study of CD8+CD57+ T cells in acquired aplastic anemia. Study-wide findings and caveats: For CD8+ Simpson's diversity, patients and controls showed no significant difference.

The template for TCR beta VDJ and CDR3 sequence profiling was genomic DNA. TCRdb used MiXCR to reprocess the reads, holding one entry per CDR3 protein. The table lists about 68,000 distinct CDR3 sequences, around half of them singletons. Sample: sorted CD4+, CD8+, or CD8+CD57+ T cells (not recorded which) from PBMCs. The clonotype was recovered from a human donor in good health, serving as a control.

The CDR3 DNA reads as TGTGCCAGTAGTATAGCGACAGGGGGAAATAATTCACCCCTCCACTTT. Amino acid sequence: CASSIATGGNNSPLHF. This chain links TRBV19 with TRBJ1-6; 9 bases are shared with TRBD1. The CDR3 consists of 16 residues. V trimming: 1 base; J trimming: 5 bases; junction bases outside the gene matches: 3. Germline V gene sequence: CDR1 LNHDA, CDR2 SQIVND (reference sequence).